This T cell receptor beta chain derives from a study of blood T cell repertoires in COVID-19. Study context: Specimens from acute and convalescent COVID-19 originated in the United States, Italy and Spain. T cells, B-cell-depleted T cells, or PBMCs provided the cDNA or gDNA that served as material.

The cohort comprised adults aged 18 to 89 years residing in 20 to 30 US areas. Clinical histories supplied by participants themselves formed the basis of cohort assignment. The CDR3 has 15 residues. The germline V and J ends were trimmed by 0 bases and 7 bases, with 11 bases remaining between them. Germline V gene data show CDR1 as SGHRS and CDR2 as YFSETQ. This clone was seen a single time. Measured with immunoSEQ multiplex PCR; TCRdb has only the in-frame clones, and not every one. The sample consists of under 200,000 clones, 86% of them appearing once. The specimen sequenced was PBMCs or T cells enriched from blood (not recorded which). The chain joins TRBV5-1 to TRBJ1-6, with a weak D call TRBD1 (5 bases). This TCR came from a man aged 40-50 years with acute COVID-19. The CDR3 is CASSLEVGGNSPLHF. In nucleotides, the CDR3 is TGCGCCAGCAGCTTGGAGGTGGGGGGAAATTCACCCCTCCACTTT.